A single sample gave rise to the 13 T cell receptor beta chains below, sequenced in a study of blood T cell repertoires in COVID-19. Clones were sequenced by immunoSEQ multiplex PCR, and TCRdb holds only the in-frame ones, with some missing. The sample shows almost 350,000 clones, around nine tenths of them seen only once. Sequenced: PBMCs or T cells enriched from blood (not recorded which). These receptors all stem from a woman aged 25 to 45 who had been exposed to COVID-19.

CDR3 nucleotides: TGTGCCAGCAGTTACTCGAACAGCCCGACGGCAGATACGCAGTATTTT. Encoded protein: CASSYSNSPTADTQYF. The chain uses TRBV6-5 and TRBJ2-3; D not certain. This CDR3 region has 16 residues. Germline loops: CDR1 MNHEY, CDR2 SVGAGI. V lost 0 bases, J lost 4 bases, and 14 bases lay in between.

V is TRBV5-1 and J is TRBJ2-6; 8 nucleotides agree with TRBD1. In germline, CDR1 is SGHRS, CDR2 YFSETQ. V trimming: 0 bases; J trimming: 3 bases; junction bases outside the gene matches: 5. This CDR3 is built from 17 residues. The CDR3 loop reads CASSLDGQGLGANVLTF. The CDR3 nucleotides read TGCGCCAGCAGCTTGGATGGACAGGGCCTTGGGGCCAACGTCCTGACTTTC.

V usage is TRBV19 and J usage is TRBJ2-3; 7 bases map to TRBD2. This CDR3 is 15 amino acids long. Germline CDR1 and CDR2: LNHDA and SQIVND (reference sequence). V shed 4 bases, J shed 5 bases, and the junction held 9 bases outside the gene matches. The CDR3 DNA follows: TGTGCCAGTAGTAGCTGGGGCGGGAGTAGAGATACGCAGTATTTT. Its translation is CASSSWGGSRDTQYF.

This clone has a handful of counts. The chain links TRBV29-1 to TRBJ2-7, with TRBD1 identical over 7 bases. This CDR3 comprises 13 residues. V dropped 6 bases and J dropped 2; count of bases not matched to a gene: 7. Germline V lookup: CDR1 SQVTM, CDR2 ANQGSEA. CDR3 sequence (DNA): TGCAGCGTCACTACCGGGACAGCCTACGAGCAGTACTTC. It encodes CSVTTGTAYEQYF.

The gene calls are TRBV5-6 and TRBJ2-4; a weak D match, TRBD2 (6 bases). Deletions cut 4 bases from V and 9 bases from J, with 17 bases between. Looked up from germline, CDR1 is SGHDT and CDR2 is YYEEEE. This CDR3 has 14 residues. For the CDR3, the DNA is TGTGCCAGCAGCACTCGACGGGGGAAAGGCATTCAGTACTTC. Amino acid sequence: CASSTRRGKGIQYF.

The V gene is TRBV3-1 (or the pseudogene TRBV3-2), the J gene TRBJ2-5; no clear D. The CDR3 has 11 residues. V lost 4 bases and J lost 5, with 5 bases in between. Per germline, CDR1 LGHDT and CDR2 YNNKEL (reference sequence). The CDR3 loop is CASSPAETQYF. CDR3 in DNA: TGTGCCAGCAGCCCCGCGGAGACCCAGTACTTC.

The rearrangement links TRBV9 to TRBJ2-3; perhaps TRBD1 as D (5 bases). Trimming stripped 3 bases from V and 8 bases from J, with 13 bases between. Germline CDR1 reads SGDLS; CDR2 reads YYNGEE. This CDR3 has 13 amino acids. CDR3 coding DNA: TGTGCCAGCAGCGGACCCTCCCAGGGTACGCAGTATTTT. Protein sequence: CASSGPSQGTQYF.

The chain employs TRBV10-1 and TRBJ2-2, with a tentative D call TRBD2 (6 bases). Germline V gene lookup returns CDR1 WNHNN and CDR2 SYGVQD (reference sequence). The V end lost 3 bases, the J end lost 7 bases, and 15 bases lay between the germline ends. The CDR3 loop spans 15 amino acids. In DNA form, the CDR3 reads TGCGCCAGCAGTGAAGGAGGGGCCGCCAGCGGGGAGCTGTTTTTT. Encoded protein: CASSEGGAASGELFF.

The V and J genes are TRBV19 and TRBJ2-2; D is perhaps TRBD1 (7 bases). CDR3 length equals 13 residues. The germline CDR1 and CDR2 sequences are LNHDA and SQIVND (reference sequence). V lost 6 bases to trimming and J lost 7 bases, with 12 bases between them. The CDR3 is CASSSRGVGELFF. The CDR3 coding sequence is TGTGCCAGTAGCAGCAGGGGGGTCGGGGAGCTGTTTTTT. Based on the CDR3 plus reference TRBV19 and TRBJ2-2, the full variable domain is DGGITQSPKYLFRKEGQNVTLSCEQNLNHDAMYWYRQDPGQGLRLIYYSQIVNDFQKGDIAEGYSVSREKKESFPLTVTSAQKNPTAFYLCASSSRGVGELFFGEGSRLTVL.

The rearrangement uses TRBV30 and TRBJ2-3; D is perhaps TRBD1 (5 bases). CDR1 and CDR2 (germline): GTSNPN, SVGIG (reference sequence). V dropped 5 bases and J dropped 2 bases, with 17 bases sitting between them. This CDR3 spans 15 amino acids. In DNA form, the CDR3 reads TGTGCCTGGTGGGAAAGACAGACCTACACAGATACGCAGTATTTT. As protein: CAWWERQTYTDTQYF.

The J gene is TRBJ2-7, the V gene TRBV14; 9 nucleotides agree with TRBD2. The junction had 15 bases not matched to a gene; V was cut back by 5 bases and J by 4 bases. Germline-derived CDR1 and CDR2 are SGHDN and FVKESK. There are 17 residues in the CDR3. The CDR3 is CASSSVGDSGSWYEQYF. The CDR3 DNA sequence: TGTGCCAGCAGCTCGGTCGGGGATAGCGGGAGTTGGTACGAGCAGTACTTC.

The rearrangement links TRBV25-1 to TRBJ2-2; the match to TRBD2 covers 10 bases. Germline-derived CDR1 and CDR2 are MGHDK and SYGVNS. V lost 4 bases to trimming and J lost 5 bases; unmatched junction nucleotides: 1. This CDR3 spans 14 amino acids. CDR3 residues: CASSVAGGTGELFF. Written as DNA, the CDR3 is TGTGCCAGCAGTGTAGCGGGAGGTACCGGGGAGCTGTTTTTT. Combining the CDR3 with reference TRBV25-1 and TRBJ2-2 gives the whole variable domain EADIYQTPRYLVIGTGKKITLECSQTMGHDKMYWYQQDPGMELHLIHYSYGVNSTEKGDLSSESTVSRIRTEHFPLTLESARPSHTSQYLCASSVAGGTGELFFGEGSRLTVL.

This clone appeared a few times. The chain couples TRBV6-5 to TRBJ2-5, with TRBD2 identical over 9 bases. V lost 4 bases to trimming and J lost 1 base; unmatched junction nucleotides: 4. CDR3 size: 15 residues. Germline V CDR1 and CDR2: MNHEY, SVGAGI. DNA of the CDR3: TGTGCCAGCAGTTTAACTAGCGGGTTCCAAGAGACCCAGTACTTC. Its translation: CASSLTSGFQETQYF.